This T cell receptor beta chain was obtained from a study of a mutant IDH1 vaccine in newly diagnosed glioma. The wider study: Standard pretreatment was either radiotherapy, temozolomide, or, for most, radiochemotherapy with temozolomide.

The CDR3 has 16 amino acids. Germline V gene data show CDR1 as SGHDN and CDR2 as FVKESK. Trimming shortened V by 1 base and J by 3 bases, and 16 bases separated the two germline ends. Study outcomes and limitations: No link was apparently found between pseudoprogression and changes in top peripheral T cell clonotypes. Vaccine-induced immune responses were detected in around 93% of patients.

The time point is: baseline, week 1 (first vaccination visit). The treatment was: pre-vaccination baseline after standard-of-care therapy. Each donor presented with a new WHO grade 3 or 4 astrocytoma that tested IDH1-mutant and showed ATRX loss. Only in-frame clones appear in the TCRdb table, and some are missing; sequencing was by immunoSEQ multiplex PCR. The sample has nearly 50,000 clones, roughly 85% seen once. Remarks on this clone: Its cognate antigen is unknown.

The TCR sequence derives from a middle-aged man with glioma. The sample in question was PBMCs, obtained from a glioma patient treated with radiotherapy, temozolomide or both. This chain joins TRBV14 and TRBJ2-7; tentative D call: TRBD1 (5 bases). The CDR3: CASSQGQGSPHYEQYF. The CDR3 nucleotides read TGTGCCAGCAGCCAAGGCCAGGGAAGTCCCCACTACGAGCAGTACTTC.